These T cell receptor beta chains were read from a single sample in a study of CD8+ T cells in alopecia areata. Only in-frame clones appear in the TCRdb table, and some are missing; sequencing was by immunoSEQ multiplex PCR. The table records 150,000 to 200,000 clones, 67% of them present only once. The specimen was CD8+ T cells sorted from blood, collected at week 0. The receptor source for this set is a human donor with alopecia areata. The CDR3 runs from the conserved cysteine through the conserved F or W. D genes are given only for firm matches. Only part of the rows carry a size: once, few, many, or a class if the clone is expanded.

j_call d_call v_call clone_size cdr3_aa cdr3_nt
TRBJ1-6 TRBD1 TRBV6-1 NA CASRDRDRNNSPLHF TGTGCCAGCAGGGACCGGGACAGGAATAATTCACCCCTCCACTTT
TRBJ1-1 NA TRBV29-1 NA CSDVPGQREAFF TGCAGCGACGTACCTGGACAGCGTGAAGCTTTCTTT
TRBJ1-2 TRBD1 TRBV7-8 NA CASSLAGTAYGYTF TGTGCCAGCAGCTTGGCCGGGACAGCCTATGGCTACACCTTC
TRBJ2-5 NA TRBV27 NA CASSSPSVRETQYF TGTGCCAGCAGTTCGCCTAGCGTGCGCGAGACCCAGTACTTC
TRBJ1-5 TRBD1 TRBV28 few CASSLYRGSNQPQHF TGTGCCAGCAGTTTATACAGGGGGAGCAATCAGCCCCAGCATTTT
TRBJ1-2 NA TRBV4-1 few CASSQDRWSKLNYGYTF TGCGCCAGCAGCCAAGATCGGTGGTCCAAGCTAAACTATGGCTACACCTTC
TRBJ1-1 NA TRBV30 NA CAWSLPTTGNTEAFF TGTGCCTGGAGTCTCCCTACAACAGGGAATACTGAAGCTTTCTTT
TRBJ2-2 NA TRBV7-9 NA CASSLVSGNTGELFF TGTGCCAGCAGCCTCGTTAGCGGGAACACCGGGGAGCTGTTTTTT
TRBJ2-7 NA TRBV4-1 once CASSQASTSSYEQYF TGCGCCAGCAGCCAAGCCTCGACAAGCTCCTACGAGCAGTACTTC
TRBJ2-7 TRBD1 TRBV23-1 few CASSQSRTGFSYEQYF TGCGCCAGCAGTCAATCGAGGACAGGCTTCTCCTACGAGCAGTACTTC
TRBJ2-4 NA TRBV20-1 NA CSASKENIQYF TGCAGTGCTAGTAAGGAAAACATTCAGTACTTC
TRBJ2-6 NA TRBV9 NA CASSVQFGEGSSGANVLTF TGTGCCAGCAGCGTTCAGTTCGGGGAAGGGAGTTCTGGGGCCAACGTCCTGACTTTC
TRBJ2-5 TRBD2 TRBV7-9 few CASSSTGGQRETQYF TGTGCCAGCAGCTCCACGGGGGGGCAGCGAGAGACCCAGTACTTC
TRBJ1-2 NA TRBV6-5 NA CASSSVTSTNYGYTF TGTGCCAGCAGTTCAGTGACATCTACTAACTATGGCTACACCTTC
TRBJ1-2 NA TRBV6-5 NA CASRATAAVGYGYTF TGTGCCAGCAGGGCAACGGCAGCCGTCGGCTATGGCTACACCTTC
TRBJ2-3 TRBD2 TRBV13 few CASSSRLAGETDTQYF TGTGCCAGCAGCTCTCGACTAGCGGGGGAGACTGATACGCAGTATTTT
TRBJ2-1 NA TRBV25-1 NA CASSWSIDSRLYNEQFF TGTGCCAGCAGTTGGAGTATAGACAGCCGATTGTACAATGAGCAGTTCTTC
TRBJ2-3 NA TRBV25-1 NA CASSELAHPTDTQYF TGTGCCAGCAGTGAACTAGCCCACCCCACAGATACGCAGTATTTT
TRBJ1-2 TRBD1 TRBV6-1 NA CASSPKTGGYGYTF TGTGCCAGCAGTCCCAAGACAGGGGGCTACGGCTACACCTTC
TRBJ2-7 NA TRBV29-1 NA CSVSTGTVAYEQYF TGCAGCGTTTCCACCGGGACGGTCGCCTACGAGCAGTACTTC
TRBJ2-5 NA TRBV27 NA CASSFRETQYF TGTGCCAGCAGTTTTAGGGAGACCCAGTACTTC
TRBJ1-1 NA TRBV27 NA CASSLTSWGQNTEAFF TGTGCCAGCAGTTTAACATCGTGGGGCCAGAACACTGAAGCTTTCTTT
TRBJ2-2 NA TRBV5-1 NA CASSLAVWTERMGLTGELFF TGCGCCAGCAGCTTAGCCGTGTGGACAGAGAGGATGGGTCTTACCGGGGAGCTGTTTTTT
TRBJ2-4 NA TRBV7-9 NA CASSLVPRSKNIQYF TGTGCCAGCAGCTTAGTTCCGCGCAGCAAAAACATTCAGTACTTC
TRBJ1-2 NA TRBV19 NA CATSAQGQYGYTF TGTGCCACCTCCGCTCAGGGGCAATATGGCTACACCTTC
TRBJ2-5 NA TRBV7-8 few CASSFKVSDSSKTQYF TGTGCCAGCAGCTTTAAAGTTTCCGACAGTTCCAAGACCCAGTACTTC
TRBJ1-5 TRBD1 TRBV4-1 NA CASSRETGTGNQPQHF TGCGCCAGCAGCCGGGAGACCGGGACAGGGAATCAGCCCCAGCATTTT
TRBJ2-7 NA TRBV4-1 NA CASSQPTGNSYEQYF TGCGCCAGCAGCCAACCGACAGGAAACTCCTACGAGCAGTACTTC
TRBJ2-3 TRBD2 TRBV2 NA CASSPTSGEEDTQYF TGTGCCAGCAGTCCGACTAGCGGGGAGGAAGATACGCAGTATTTT
TRBJ2-7 NA TRBV15 NA CATSRGPRGEQYF TGTGCCACCAGCAGAGGCCCCCGGGGCGAGCAGTACTTC
TRBJ1-2 NA TRBV19 NA CATAGTVYGYTF TGTGCCACCGCTGGGACGGTATATGGCTACACCTTC
TRBJ1-2 NA TRBV7-7 few CASSLALTVHYGYTF TGTGCCAGCAGCTTAGCGCTGACCGTACACTATGGCTACACCTTC
TRBJ2-7 NA TRBV29-1 NA CSVEDQDHDYEQYF TGCAGCGTTGAAGATCAGGACCATGACTACGAGCAGTACTTC